These 18 T cell receptor beta chains came from one sample sequenced in a study of beta chain features in type 1 diabetes. Whole-study findings and limits: There was a moderate but significant shortening of TCRB CDR3s in all four CD4+ subsets of Type 1 diabetes patients.

Antigens for these TCRs are unknown. Expressed TCRB transcripts got sequenced, as all isolated RNA was reverse transcribed. The method was immunoSEQ multiplex PCR; TCRdb's version includes in-frame clones alone and lacks a portion of them. The sample shows 250,000 to 300,000 clones, 20% to 25% of them seen only once. The sample was naive CD4+ T cells from blood. The receptors were gathered from a young woman with type 1 diabetes.

This clone was counted a few times. V gene TRBV19 combines with J gene TRBJ2-2; 8 nucleotides agree with TRBD2. Trimming cost V 6 bases and J 6 bases; bases outside gene matches: 6. The CDR3 is made up of 14 amino acids. Germline CDR1 LNHDA, CDR2 SQIVND (reference sequence). The CDR3 spells CASRTERGPGELFF. Written as DNA, the CDR3 is TGTGCCAGTAGAACAGAGCGGGGGCCCGGGGAGCTGTTTTTT.

This clone was recorded only once. The V gene is TRBV2, the J gene TRBJ2-7, with D unresolved. V was trimmed by 0 bases and J by 3 bases, leaving 3 bases between them. CDR1 and CDR2 (germline): SNHLY, FYNNEI. The CDR3 is made up of 12 amino acids. CDR3 loop: CASSEASYEQYF. The CDR3 bases are TGTGCCAGCAGTGAAGCCAGCTACGAGCAGTACTTC. Supplemented by reference TRBV2 and TRBJ2-7, the full variable domain reads EPEVTQTPSHQVTQMGQEVILRCVPISNHLYFYWYRQILGQKVEFLVSFYNNEISEKSEIFDDQFSVERPDGSNFTLKIRSTKLEDSAMYFCASSEASYEQYFGPGTRLTVT.

This clone has only a few counts. This rearrangement joins TRBV10-3 to TRBJ2-1; a weak D match, TRBD2 (6 bases). The germline V gene has CDR1 ENHRY and CDR2 SYGVKD. Deletions cut 7 bases from V and 4 bases from J, with 17 bases between. The CDR3 length is 15 residues. CDR3 sequence (DNA): TGTGCCATCAAACCCGGGACTTTATATTACAATGAGCAGTTCTTC. Translation gives CAIKPGTLYYNEQFF.

This clone was seen a few times. The chain couples TRBV19 to TRBJ2-7, with a weak D call TRBD1 (6 bases). With 5 bases removed from V and 5 bases from J, the gap between germline ends came to 16 bases. Germline-derived CDR1 and CDR2 are LNHDA and SQIVND (reference sequence). The CDR3 has 14 amino acids. In DNA form, the CDR3 reads TGTGCCAGTAGTGCTATAAACAGGGACCACGAGCAGTACTTC. It codes for CASSAINRDHEQYF.

The rearrangement uses TRBV2 and TRBJ1-5, with D hard to call. Trimming stripped 7 bases from V and 5 bases from J, with 12 bases between. Germline CDR1 is SNHLY and CDR2 is FYNNEI. The CDR3 spans 13 residues. As DNA, the CDR3 is TGTGCCAGCACCGCCCTGGGCCATCAGCCCCAGCATTTT. Its protein product is CASTALGHQPQHF.

The chain employs TRBV9 and TRBJ2-1; tentative D call: TRBD1 (6 bases). The CDR3 consists of 13 residues. Trimming took 0 bases from V and 10 from J, leaving 11 bases between them. CDR1 is SGDLS, CDR2 YYNGEE, per germline. The CDR3 protein is CASSVAGGLEQFF. CDR3 sequence (DNA): TGTGCCAGCAGCGTAGCTGGGGGCCTGGAGCAGTTCTTC.

Note on this clone: Within the sample, other DNA sequences also encode this same CDR3. V and J are TRBV5-1 and TRBJ2-1; 10 bases are a match to TRBD2. V lost 0 bases to trimming and J lost 3 bases; unmatched junction nucleotides: 0. The CDR3 has 15 amino acids. Per germline, CDR1 SGHRS and CDR2 YFSETQ. CDR3 in DNA: TGCGCCAGCAGCTTGGGGACTAGCGGCTACAATGAGCAGTTCTTC. Translating gives CASSLGTSGYNEQFF.

The chain carries TRBV7-8 and TRBJ1-2; no reliable D call. This CDR3 contains 11 residues. The V end was cut by 3 bases, the J end by 6 bases, with 5 bases between. Looked up from germline, CDR1 is SGHVS and CDR2 is FQNEAQ. The CDR3 reads CASSFGDGYTF. The CDR3, as DNA: TGTGCCAGCAGCTTTGGAGATGGCTACACCTTC.

The genes are TRBV4-1 and TRBJ2-5; D possibly corresponds to TRBD1 (5 bases). There are 16 residues in the CDR3. Trimming removed 0 bases from V and 5 bases from J, with 16 bases in between. CDR1 MGHRA and CDR2 YSYEKL come from the germline V gene. The CDR3 DNA reads as TGCGCCAGCAGCCAAGACGTCCTCAGGGTTCAGGAGACCCAGTACTTC. Residues: CASSQDVLRVQETQYF.

The rearrangement uses TRBV2 and TRBJ1-2, with D hard to call. Trimming cost V 4 bases and J 0 bases, with 3 bases left between them. The CDR3 covers 12 residues. Germline V gene data show CDR1 as SNHLY and CDR2 as FYNNEI. The chain's CDR3 is CASSAANYGYTF. The CDR3 DNA sequence: TGTGCCAGCAGTGCAGCTAACTATGGCTACACCTTC.

This clone came up a few times. Other DNA variants within this sample encode the same CDR3. The rearrangement uses TRBV4-1 and TRBJ1-5; D may be TRBD1 (5 bases). This CDR3 contains 14 residues. V lost 1 base and J lost 7, with 11 bases in between. Germline V gene lookup returns CDR1 MGHRA and CDR2 YSYEKL. The CDR3 DNA is TGCGCCAGCAGCCAAGGGCAGGGCGGACAGCCCCAGCATTTT. The encoded protein is CASSQGQGGQPQHF.

This rearrangement joins TRBV29-1 to TRBJ1-2, with 8 bases fitting TRBD1. J lost 6 bases, V lost 7 bases, and 7 bases had no gene match. Germline V CDR1 and CDR2: SQVTM, ANQGSEA. The CDR3 is 12 amino acids. CDR3: CSAGGQGHGYTF. CDR3 coding DNA: TGCAGCGCTGGCGGACAGGGCCATGGCTACACCTTC.

The V and J genes are TRBV7-2 and TRBJ2-1; TRBD2 agrees at 7 bases. The V gene end was trimmed by 3 bases and the J gene end by 6 bases; junction bases not matched to a gene: 8. CDR1 SGHTA and CDR2 FQGNSA come from the germline V gene. The CDR3 is 15 residues long. CDR3 in amino acids: CASSFTGGTPNEQFF. CDR3 in DNA: TGTGCCAGCAGCTTTACGGGAGGAACTCCCAATGAGCAGTTCTTC.

This sequence joins TRBV5-1 and TRBJ1-2; 8 bases line up with TRBD1. Germline V CDR1 and CDR2: SGHRS, YFSETQ. The length of the CDR3 is 15 residues. Trimming at V came to 2 bases and at J to 9 bases, leaving 12 bases not matched to a gene. The CDR3 coding sequence is TGCGCCAGCAGCTTAAACGGACAGGGAGAGACAAGCTACACCTTC. It yields the protein CASSLNGQGETSYTF.

The chain couples TRBV7-2 to TRBJ2-7; tentative D call: TRBD1 (5 bases). Germline V gene sequence: CDR1 SGHTA, CDR2 FQGNSA. Trimming took 1 base from V and 5 from J, leaving 9 bases between them. This CDR3 spans 13 amino acids. CDR3 nucleotide sequence: TGTGCCAGCAGCTTAGTCAGGGTCAACGAGCAGTACTTC. This codes for CASSLVRVNEQYF.

This sequence joins TRBV11-1 and TRBJ1-5; D might be TRBD1 (5 bases). The CDR3 is 13 residues long. V lost 0 bases and J 5 bases, leaving 5 bases between the germline ends. From germline, CDR1 is SGHAT and CDR2 FQDESV (reference sequence). The CDR3 sequence is CASSLAGDQPQHF. The CDR3 DNA sequence: TGTGCCAGCAGCTTAGCAGGGGATCAGCCCCAGCATTTT.

This clone was picked up a small number of times. The chain joins TRBV28 to TRBJ2-7; 7 bases line up with TRBD1. J was trimmed by 1 base and V by 6 bases; bases with no gene match: 3. Germline CDR1 MDHEN, CDR2 SYDVKM. There are 13 residues in the CDR3. CDR3 amino acids: CASRRQGSYEQYF. For the CDR3, the DNA is TGTGCCAGCAGGAGACAGGGATCCTACGAGCAGTACTTC.

The sample holds a few counts of this clone. This chain connects TRBV30 to TRBJ1-2; D perhaps matches TRBD1 (6 bases). Deletions cut 0 bases from V and 7 bases from J, with 12 bases between. CDR1 and CDR2 from the germline V gene are GTSNPN and SVGIG (reference sequence). The CDR3 runs to 13 residues. The CDR3, as DNA: TGTGCCTGGAGTGTCCAGGGGTTACCTGGCTACACCTTC. Amino acid sequence: CAWSVQGLPGYTF.